This record concerns one T cell receptor beta chain sequence. These data come from a study of T-cell memory formation after mild COVID-19. TCRdb used MiXCR to reprocess the 5' RACE reads, holding one entry per CDR3 protein. The profile covers 350,000 to 450,000 distinct CDR3 sequences, with 25% to 30% appearing a single time and roughly 14% taken by the ten largest. V was cut by 5 bases and J by 3 bases, with 16 bases left in between. The CDR3 covers 15 residues. J is TRBJ2-5 and V is TRBV12-3 or TRBV12-4; D perhaps matches TRBD2 (5 bases). This clonotype was obtained from an adult woman who had mild COVID-19 (a few samples of this study predate the infection). Cell type and time point are not known. Specimen: PBMCs or a T cell subset sorted from them (not recorded which). CDR3 sequence: CASSPGGGRKETQYF. The CDR3 region has the DNA TGTGCCAGCAGTCCCGGCGGCGGGCGGAAAGAGACCCAGTACTTC.